Reported below is one TCR beta chain. Its antigen is unidentified. This sample also contains other DNA sequences that code for the same CDR3. Evenly divided among several immunoSEQ plates was the genomic DNA of each subset. In the original processing: Filtering of immunoSEQ junctional sequences could not match full-length read filtering. Assay used: immunoSEQ multiplex PCR; TCRdb lists only in-frame clones, some missing. V, J and clone size are taken as reported in that table, and D and trimming were inferred from the DNA itself. The sample lists 2 million to 2.5 million clones, approximately 95% occurring once. The data were taken from a study of shared clonotypes between healthy human individuals. Study observations and caveats: Only blood was sampled; tissue repertoires likely differ.

CDR1 MDHEN and CDR2 SYDVKM come from the germline V gene. The V gene lost 5 bases and the J gene lost 2 bases, with 12 bases spanning the gap. The CDR3 has 14 amino acids. The chain joins TRBV28 to TRBJ2-5; D possibly matches TRBD1 or TRBD2 (5 bases each). Sequencing was carried out using naive CD4+ T cells sorted from blood. Described subset: CD45RA+ positively selected. The receptor was isolated from a man aged 18 to 30 in good health. The CDR3 is CASSSGGRQETQYF. The CDR3 nucleotides are TGTGCCAGCAGTAGTGGGGGTCGTCAAGAGACCCAGTACTTC.